This is a list of T cell receptor beta chains from one sample in a study of blood T cell repertoires in COVID-19. Clones were read by immunoSEQ multiplex PCR, and TCRdb kept only the in-frame ones, dropping some. The sample comprises about 80,000 clones, 80% to 90% of which are singletons, and roughly 4.8% rests with the top ten. What was sequenced was peripheral blood. These receptors were taken from a woman of 80 years or more with acute or convalescent COVID-19. Each CDR3 is given with its conserved first and last residue. Each record gives: clone size, V gene, J gene, D gene, CDR3 protein, CDR3 DNA. The D gene is left open where the match is weak. The size field is filled for only some rows; it gives once, few, many or a size class.

-	TRBV6-5	TRBJ1-6	-	CASRPGQYNSPLHF	TGTGCCAGCAGGCCCGGACAGTATAATTCACCCCTCCACTTT
-	TRBV4-3	TRBJ2-5	TRBD2	CASSPRASGGQETQYF	TGCGCCAGCAGCCCCCGGGCTAGCGGGGGGCAAGAGACCCAGTACTTC
-	TRBV29-1	TRBJ1-2	TRBD1	CSVGTGGYGYTF	TGCAGCGTGGGGACAGGAGGCTATGGCTACACCTTC
-	TRBV7-8	TRBJ2-7	-	CASSLEETASYEQYF	TGTGCCAGCAGCTTAGAGGAGACAGCCTCCTACGAGCAGTACTTC
-	TRBV30	TRBJ2-6	-	CAWSIRGAGANVLTF	TGTGCCTGGAGCATACGAGGAGCTGGGGCCAACGTCCTGACTTTC
-	TRBV20-1	TRBJ1-4	-	CSATSGEKLFF	TGCAGTGCTACCTCAGGTGAAAAACTGTTTTTT
-	TRBV5-6	TRBJ1-5	TRBD1	CASSLTGGQPQHF	TGTGCCAGCAGCTTGACAGGGGGTCAGCCCCAGCATTTT
once	TRBV14	TRBJ1-2	TRBD1	CASSQDGQGIKGYTF	TGTGCCAGCAGCCAAGATGGACAGGGTATAAAAGGCTACACCTTC
-	TRBV2	TRBJ1-2	-	CASSEGGRGFYGYTF	TGTGCCAGCAGTGAAGGCGGGAGGGGTTTCTATGGCTACACCTTC
-	TRBV9	TRBJ2-2	TRBD1	CASRDRVSGELFF	TGTGCCAGCCGGGACAGGGTGTCCGGGGAGCTGTTTTTT
-	TRBV5-5	TRBJ1-6	TRBD1	CASSLEGAQLNSPLHF	TGTGCCAGCAGCTTGGAGGGGGCTCAGTTAAATTCACCCCTCCACTTT
-	TRBV6-4	TRBJ2-3	TRBD2	CASSDSPLAGSTDTQYF	TGTGCCAGCAGTGACTCTCCCCTAGCGGGATCCACAGATACGCAGTATTTT
-	TRBV7-3	TRBJ2-3	-	CASSLTRDSRYPQYF	TGTGCCAGCAGTTTAACCCGGGACTCTCGTTATCCGCAGTATTTT
-	TRBV5-1	TRBJ2-7	-	CASSLASWRDEQYF	TGCGCCAGCAGCTTGGCCTCGTGGAGAGACGAGCAGTACTTC
-	TRBV11-3	TRBJ2-1	-	CASSLRQRGEQFF	TGTGCCAGCAGCTTAAGGCAGAGAGGTGAGCAGTTCTTC
-	TRBV10-1	TRBJ2-5	TRBD1	CASSLRQGETQYF	TGCGCCAGCAGCCTCCGACAGGGAGAGACCCAGTACTTC
-	TRBV28	TRBJ2-2	-	CASKGAGELFF	TGTGCCAGCAAGGGGGCCGGGGAGCTGTTTTTT
-	TRBV7-8	TRBJ1-5	-	CASSFGLMRRGRNQPQHF	TGTGCCAGCAGCTTCGGTTTGATGCGGCGAGGGAGGAATCAGCCCCAGCATTTT
-	TRBV25-1	TRBJ2-1	TRBD2	CASSASGGDYNEQFF	TGTGCCAGCAGTGCAAGCGGGGGGGATTACAATGAGCAGTTCTTC
-	TRBV5-1	TRBJ2-3	TRBD2	CASSLATSGQDTQYF	TGCGCCAGCAGCTTGGCGACTAGCGGCCAGGATACGCAGTATTTT
-	TRBV6-2/TRBV6-3	TRBJ2-7	-	CASSYSFSHPRSYEQYF	TGTGCCAGCAGTTACTCGTTCAGTCACCCTCGCTCCTACGAGCAGTACTTC
-	TRBV7-9	TRBJ2-6	TRBD2	CASSRRGGVSRANVLTF	TGTGCCAGCAGCCGTCGGGGGGGCGTCAGTAGGGCCAACGTCCTGACTTTC
-	TRBV5-1	TRBJ1-1	-	CASYREYNTEAFF	TGCGCCAGTTACAGGGAATACAACACTGAAGCTTTCTTT
once	TRBV18	TRBJ1-3	-	CASSLLGQSSGNTIYF	TGTGCCAGCTCACTCCTAGGACAGAGCTCTGGAAACACCATATATTTT
-	TRBV6-5	TRBJ1-2	TRBD1	CASRPDRGPNTF	TGTGCCAGCAGACCGGACAGGGGGCCAAACACCTTC
-	TRBV30	TRBJ1-2	-	CAWSQTLANYGYTF	TGTGCCTGGAGCCAAACTTTAGCTAACTATGGCTACACCTTC
-	TRBV6-5	TRBJ2-1	TRBD2	CASSYRPSGSFDEQFF	TGTGCCAGCAGTTACCGCCCTAGCGGGAGCTTCGATGAGCAGTTCTTC